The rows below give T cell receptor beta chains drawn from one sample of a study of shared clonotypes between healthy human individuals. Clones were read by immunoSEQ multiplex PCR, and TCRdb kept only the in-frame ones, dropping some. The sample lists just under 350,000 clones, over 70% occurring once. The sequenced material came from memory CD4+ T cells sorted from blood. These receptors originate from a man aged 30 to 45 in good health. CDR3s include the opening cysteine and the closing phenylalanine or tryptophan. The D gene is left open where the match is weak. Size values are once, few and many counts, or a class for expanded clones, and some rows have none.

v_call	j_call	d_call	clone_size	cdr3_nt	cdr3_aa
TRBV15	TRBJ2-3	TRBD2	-	TGTGCCACCAGCGGAGGGACTAGCTCGTATAGCACAGATACGCAGTATTTT	CATSGGTSSYSTDTQYF
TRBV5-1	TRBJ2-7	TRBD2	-	TGCGCCAGCAGCGCAACCACCTCCGGGACTAGTATCTACGAGCAGTACTTC	CASSATTSGTSIYEQYF
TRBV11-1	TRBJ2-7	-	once	TGTGCCAGCAGCTTTGAGCCAGGGGCAACGTACGAGCAGTACTTC	CASSFEPGATYEQYF
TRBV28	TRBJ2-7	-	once	TGTGCCAGCAGCCTTTCCCTTAGGACAACCTACGAGCAGTACTTC	CASSLSLRTTYEQYF
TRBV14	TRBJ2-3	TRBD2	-	TGTGCCAGCAGCCAAGATAATCAAGCGGGAGGGCTCCCCCCCGGGGATACGCAGTATTTT	CASSQDNQAGGLPPGDTQYF
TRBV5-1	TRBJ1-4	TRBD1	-	TGCGCCAGCAGCTCGACAGGGTCTGAAAAACTGTTTTTT	CASSSTGSEKLFF
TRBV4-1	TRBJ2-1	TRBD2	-	TGCGCCAGCAGCCAAGATACGGGTGGGAGGGCCCAAATACACAATGAGCAGTTCTTC	CASSQDTGGRAQIHNEQFF
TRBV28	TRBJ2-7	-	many	TGTGCCAGCAGTTTAAATCGTGAGCAGTACTTC	CASSLNREQYF
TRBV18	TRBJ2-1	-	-	TGTGCCAGCTCACGAACCGGGACTTCCAATGAGCAGTTCTTC	CASSRTGTSNEQFF
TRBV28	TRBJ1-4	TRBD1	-	TGTGCCAGCAGTTCCAAACCCGGGACAGGGGAAGAAAAACTGTTTTTT	CASSSKPGTGEEKLFF
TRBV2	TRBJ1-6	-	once	TGTGCCAGCAGGCCGCTTCAGACGGGGAGCGTACCCCTCCACTTT	CASRPLQTGSVPLHF
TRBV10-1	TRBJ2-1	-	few	TGCGCCAGCAGTCGCTTCTTGGGGGGCAATGAGCAGTTCTTC	CASSRFLGGNEQFF
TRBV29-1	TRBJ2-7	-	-	TGCAGCGTTCGGAGCCGAGCCTACGAGCAGTACTTC	CSVRSRAYEQYF
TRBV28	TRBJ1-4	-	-	TGTGCCAGCAGTTTATCTGAGGAAAAACTGTTTTTT	CASSLSEEKLFF
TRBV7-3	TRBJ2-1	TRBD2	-	TGTGCCAGCAGCTTAACCCCCGGTGCTAGCGGTCGTAATGAGCAGTTCTTC	CASSLTPGASGRNEQFF
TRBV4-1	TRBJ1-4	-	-	TGCGCCAGCAGCCAAGGACGGGAAGGGGGTGAAAAACTGTTTTTT	CASSQGREGGEKLFF
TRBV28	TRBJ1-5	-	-	TGTGCCAGCACCCCCAGCGCGCCTAGCAATCAGCCCCAGCATTTT	CASTPSAPSNQPQHF
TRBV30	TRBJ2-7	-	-	TGTGCCTGGAGCCCCTCGGATGCCGAGCAGTACTTC	CAWSPSDAEQYF
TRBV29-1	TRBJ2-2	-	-	TGCAGCGTTGGAGGGGCCGGGGAGCTGTTTTTT	CSVGGAGELFF
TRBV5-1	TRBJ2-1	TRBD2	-	TGCGCCAGCAGCTTGGAGGGGCGGGAGGGCCCCTACAATGAGCAGTTCTTC	CASSLEGREGPYNEQFF
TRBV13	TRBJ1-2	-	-	TGTGCCAGCAGCTTTGGGGTCCGGGAAAGCTACACCTTC	CASSFGVRESYTF
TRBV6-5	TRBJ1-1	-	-	TGTGCCAGCAGTTCTGGGGGTGAGGGGGTCCGAGCTTTCTTT	CASSSGGEGVRAFF
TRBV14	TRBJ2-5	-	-	TGTGCCAGCAGCCAAGGGCTTCGTTGGGGTGGCGAAGAGACCCAGTACTTC	CASSQGLRWGGEETQYF
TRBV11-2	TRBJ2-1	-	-	TGTGCCAGCAGCTTAGCAGGGTTCCATGAGCAGTTCTTC	CASSLAGFHEQFF
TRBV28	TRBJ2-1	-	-	TGTGCCAGCCCAGGGGGCGGGGGTGAGCAGTTCTTC	CASPGGGGEQFF
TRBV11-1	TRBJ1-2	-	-	TGTGCCAGCAGCTTAGAGCCGGGATCGCTAACCTTC	CASSLEPGSLTF
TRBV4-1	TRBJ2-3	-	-	TGCGCCAGCAGCCAAGATGGGGGGACGGCACGCGGTACAGATACGCAGTATTTT	CASSQDGGTARGTDTQYF
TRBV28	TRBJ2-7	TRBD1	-	TGTGCCAGCAGTTTGAACAGGGGCTTCGACGAGCAGTACTTC	CASSLNRGFDEQYF
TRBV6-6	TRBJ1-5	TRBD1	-	TGTGCCAGCATTCCTCAGGGGGCCCATAGCAATCAGCCCCAGCATTTT	CASIPQGAHSNQPQHF
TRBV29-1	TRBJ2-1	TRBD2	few	TGCAGCGCCTTTACTAGCGGGGGTTGGAATGAGCAGTTCTTC	CSAFTSGGWNEQFF
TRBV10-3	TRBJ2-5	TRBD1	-	TGTGCCATCAGTGAGTCGAAGGCAGGGGGAGTTGGAGAGACCCAGTACTTC	CAISESKAGGVGETQYF
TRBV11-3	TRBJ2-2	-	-	TGTGCCAGCAGCCGAGGTTCGAACACCGGGGAGCTGTTTTTT	CASSRGSNTGELFF
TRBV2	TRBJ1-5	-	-	TGTGCCAGCAGGCTGGGAGTCCGTAGCAATCAGCCCCAGCATTTT	CASRLGVRSNQPQHF
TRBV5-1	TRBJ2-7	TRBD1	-	TGCGCCAGCAGCGAACCGGGACAGGGAGCCTACGAGCAGTACTTC	CASSEPGQGAYEQYF
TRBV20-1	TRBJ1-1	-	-	TGCAGTGCTACGGTGACTGAAGCTTTCTTT	CSATVTEAFF
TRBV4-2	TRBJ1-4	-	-	TGTGCCAGCAGCCTGTGGACAACTTCAACTAATGAAAAACTGTTTTTT	CASSLWTTSTNEKLFF
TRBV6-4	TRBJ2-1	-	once	TGTGCCAGCGGACCTAGTGACGGGCCCTACAATGAGCAGTTCTTC	CASGPSDGPYNEQFF
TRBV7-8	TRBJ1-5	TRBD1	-	TGTGCCAGCAGCTTGGATCGGACAGGGTATCAGCCCCAGCATTTT	CASSLDRTGYQPQHF
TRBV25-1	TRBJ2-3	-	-	TGTGCCAGCAGTGAAAAAAGAAAAGGAAGCACAGATACGCAGTATTTT	CASSEKRKGSTDTQYF
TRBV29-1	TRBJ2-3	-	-	TGCAGCGTTGAAGATGAGAGGGATACGCAGTATTTT	CSVEDERDTQYF
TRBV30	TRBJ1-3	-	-	TGTGCCTGGAAGCCAGGGGGAAACACCATATATTTT	CAWKPGGNTIYF
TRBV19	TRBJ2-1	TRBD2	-	TGTGCCAGTAGTACCTCCGGGACTAGCGGTTACAATGAGCAGTTCTTC	CASSTSGTSGYNEQFF
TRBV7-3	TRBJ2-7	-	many	TGTGCCAGCAGCTTAGTCCCGGGAAACTCCGAGCAGTACTTC	CASSLVPGNSEQYF
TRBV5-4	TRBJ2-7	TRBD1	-	TGTGCCAGCAGCTTGTCGGCAGGGGGCGGATACGAGCAGTACTTC	CASSLSAGGGYEQYF
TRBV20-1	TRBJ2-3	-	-	TGCAGTGGCCGTCCTGGATATACGCAGTATTTT	CSGRPGYTQYF
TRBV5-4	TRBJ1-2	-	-	TGTGCCAGCAGCCGTCAGGAGAACTATGGCTACACCTTC	CASSRQENYGYTF
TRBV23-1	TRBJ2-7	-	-	TGCGCCAGCAGTCGGCGTGTGTCCTACGAGCAGTACTTC	CASSRRVSYEQYF
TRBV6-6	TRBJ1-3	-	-	TGTGCCAGCAGCCAGGGTCTTTGGGGCGACACCATATATTTT	CASSQGLWGDTIYF
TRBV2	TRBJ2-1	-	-	TGTGCCAGCAATCGTTATCCCCAGAGCGATGAGCAGTTCTTC	CASNRYPQSDEQFF
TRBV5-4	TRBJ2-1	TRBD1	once	TGTGCCAGCAGCCCTGGACAGGGTCGGTCCTACAATGAGCAGTTCTTC	CASSPGQGRSYNEQFF
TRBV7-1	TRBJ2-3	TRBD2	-	TGTGCCAGCAGCTCCATGGGCCTCCTTGAAGATTCACTAGCGGGGGCCCCTAGCACAGATACGCAGTATTTT	CASSSMGLLEDSLAGAPSTDTQYF
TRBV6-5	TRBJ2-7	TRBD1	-	TGTGCCAGCAGTCACGGACAGGGACCCTACGAGCAGTACTTC	CASSHGQGPYEQYF
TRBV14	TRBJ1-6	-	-	TGTGCCAGCAGCCTAGCCGTTAATTCACCCCTCCACTTT	CASSLAVNSPLHF
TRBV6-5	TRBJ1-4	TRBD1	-	TGTGCCAGCAGCCAATGGACAGGGCGGGGTGAAAAACTGTTTTTT	CASSQWTGRGEKLFF